Following are 17 T cell receptor beta chains from one sample sequenced in a study of blood T cell repertoires in COVID-19 (dated by TCRdb to about 2020). The method behind the library was the immunoSEQ multiplex PCR assay. TCRdb mirrors the immuneACCESS table, restricted to in-frame sequences. Some clones are absent from its copies; in checked studies, under half trace to an unresolved V gene, and the reason for the others is unknown. The sample contains about 78,000 clones, 86% of them found a single time. About 1.9% of the sample is held by the ten biggest clonotypes. Sequenced: peripheral blood. Receptors were obtained from a woman in her fifties or sixties with acute or convalescent COVID-19.

The rearrangement links TRBV7-2 to TRBJ1-5, with TRBD1 matching 9 bases. The CDR3 is made up of 14 amino acids. Germline trimming cut 5 bases from V and 6 bases from J; bases unmatched to any gene: 5. In germline, CDR1 is SGHTA, CDR2 FQGNSA. CDR3 DNA: TGTGCCAGCAGCACCGGGACAGGGACTCAGCCCCAGCATTTT. It is translated as CASSTGTGTQPQHF.

The chain uses TRBV7-2 and TRBJ2-1, with 13 bases lining up with TRBD2. Germline V gene lookup returns CDR1 SGHTA and CDR2 FQGNSA. V was clipped by 3 bases and J by 8 bases; unmatched bases: 4. The CDR3 is 15 residues long. CDR3 nucleotide sequence: TGTGCCAGCAGCTTCACTAGCGGGGGGGTGGATGAGCAGTTCTTC. It yields the protein CASSFTSGGVDEQFF.

The CDR3 spells CASSLSPVVTDTTNYGYTF. The CDR3 nucleotides are TGTGCCAGCAGCTTATCCCCCGTTGTGACCGATACTACTAACTATGGCTACACCTTC. This chain connects TRBV5-5 to TRBJ1-2; D unresolved. V shed 2 bases and J shed 0 bases, with 23 bases lying between them. Germline values: CDR1 SGHKS, CDR2 YYEKEE (reference sequence). The CDR3 is 19 amino acids.

The CDR3 here is CASSLGPRFYEQYF. DNA of the CDR3: TGTGCCAGCAGCTTAGGGCCCAGGTTCTACGAGCAGTACTTC. The V gene is TRBV7-2, the J gene TRBJ2-7, with no clear D. V lost 1 base to trimming and J lost 3 bases, with 10 bases between them. CDR3 length: 14 residues. Germline CDR1 and CDR2: SGHTA and FQGNSA. The full variable domain, its missing parts supplied by reference TRBV7-2 and TRBJ2-7, is GAGVSQSPSNKVTEKGKDVELRCDPISGHTALYWYRQSLGQGLEFLIYFQGNSAPDKSGLPSDRFSAERTGGSVSTLTIQRTQQEDSAVYLCASSLGPRFYEQYFGPGTRLTVT.

The chain combines TRBV19 with TRBJ2-2; 8 bases fit TRBD1. The germline V gene encodes CDR1 LNHDA and CDR2 SQIVND (reference sequence). Trimming at V came to 9 bases and at J to 3 bases, leaving 6 bases not matched to a gene. The CDR3 spans 14 residues. The CDR3 sequence: CASTTGDDTGELFF. The CDR3 nucleotides are TGTGCCAGCACGACAGGGGACGACACCGGGGAGCTGTTTTTT.

This chain links TRBV11-3 with TRBJ2-3; 10 bases are shared with TRBD2. The CDR3 consists of 17 residues. V shed 4 bases and J 2 bases; nucleotides not matched to a gene: 9. Germline V gene data show CDR1 as SGHNT and CDR2 as YENEEA. The DNA of the CDR3 is TGTGCCAGCAGCTCCGGGACTAGCGCGGCTGTCACAGATACGCAGTATTTT. Protein product: CASSSGTSAAVTDTQYF. Together with reference TRBV11-3 and TRBJ2-3, the CDR3 gives the full variable domain: EAGVVQSPRYKIIEKKQPVAFWCNPISGHNTLYWYLQNLGQGPELLIRYENEEAVDDSQLPKDRFSAERLKGVDSTLKIQPAELGDSAVYLCASSSGTSAAVTDTQYFGPGTRLTVL.

The chain links TRBV30 to TRBJ1-1, with TRBD1 as a possible D gene (6 bases). The CDR3 contains 15 residues. The ends were cut back, 1 base at V and 1 base at J, with 13 bases in the middle. Germline V gives CDR1 GTSNPN, CDR2 SVGIG (reference sequence). The CDR3 region has the DNA TGTGCCTGGAGTGCCCCCGACAGGAGGAACACTGAAGCTTTCTTT. Encoded protein: CAWSAPDRRNTEAFF.

The chain uses TRBV27 and TRBJ1-2; no definite D call. Trimming pared 6 bases from V and 0 bases from J, leaving 11 bases between. This CDR3 has 14 amino acids. Germline CDR1 MNHEY, CDR2 SMNVEV (reference sequence). The CDR3 spells CASRSLVTNYGYTF. The CDR3 nucleotides read TGTGCCAGCAGGTCCCTCGTAACTAACTATGGCTACACCTTC.

This chain uses TRBV6-5 with TRBJ1-2; D remains unclear. The CDR3 has 15 residues. CDR1 and CDR2 from the germline V gene are MNHEY and SVGAGI. With 6 bases removed from V and 5 bases from J, the gap between germline ends came to 19 bases. As DNA, the CDR3 is TGTGCCAGCAGCACCTCCCCAACGAGGGAGTATGGCTACACCTTC. Protein: CASSTSPTREYGYTF.

The V and J genes are TRBV7-2 and TRBJ2-1; the match to TRBD1 covers 11 bases. With V trimmed by 6 bases and J by 4 bases, 2 bases remained unmatched. The CDR3 loop spans 14 amino acids. Germline V gene data show CDR1 as SGHTA and CDR2 as FQGNSA. As DNA, the CDR3 is TGTGCCAGCAGGGGGACAGGGGGTTACAATGAGCAGTTCTTC. Translating gives CASRGTGGYNEQFF.

The chain uses TRBV4-2 and TRBJ2-1, with 8 bases aligning to TRBD2. Germline CDR1 is LGHNA and CDR2 is YNFKEQ. This CDR3 region has 15 residues. V dropped 4 bases and J dropped 9; count of bases not matched to a gene: 11. The chain's CDR3 is CASSPLTSVRREQFF. For the CDR3, the DNA is TGTGCCAGCAGCCCCCTGACTAGCGTGCGTCGTGAGCAGTTCTTC.

The gene calls are TRBV5-6 and TRBJ1-1; 8 bases align to TRBD1. CDR3 size: 15 residues. Trimming took 4 bases from V and 6 from J; bases not matched to a gene: 11. In germline, CDR1 is SGHDT, CDR2 YYEEEE. Here the CDR3 DNA reads TGTGCCAGCAGCCTCCTTAGTAGGGACAGGTCTGAAGCTTTCTTT. This codes for CASSLLSRDRSEAFF.

This chain uses TRBV4-2 with TRBJ2-7; 9 nucleotides line up with TRBD1. V trimming: 3 bases; J trimming: 5 bases; junction bases outside the gene matches: 5. Germline lookup yields CDR1 LGHNA and CDR2 YNFKEQ. The CDR3 has 14 amino acids. The CDR3 sequence is CASSQGQGFNEQYF. CDR3 coding DNA: TGTGCCAGCAGCCAGGGACAGGGCTTCAACGAGCAGTACTTC.

J is TRBJ2-1 and V is TRBV9; 7 bases match TRBD1. The J segment lost 13 bases and the V segment lost 4 bases, leaving 11 bases of the junction unmatched. This CDR3 is built from 13 residues. Germline-derived CDR1 and CDR2 are SGDLS and YYNGEE. This CDR3 reads CASSPIRQGKQFF. The CDR3 DNA reads as TGTGCCAGCAGCCCAATACGACAGGGTAAACAGTTCTTC.

This clone was detected only once. The rearrangement joins TRBV18 to TRBJ2-2; tentative D call: TRBD1 (5 bases). Deletions cut 2 bases from V and 0 bases from J, with 10 bases between. Germline V gene sequence: CDR1 KGHSH, CDR2 LQKENI. The CDR3 is 16 residues long. The CDR3 DNA follows: TGTGCCAGCTCACCAGCGACGACAGCGAACACCGGGGAGCTGTTTTTT. It translates to CASSPATTANTGELFF.

The chain combines TRBV10-3 with TRBJ2-1, with 9 bases matching TRBD2. Looked up from germline, CDR1 is ENHRY and CDR2 is SYGVKD. The CDR3 consists of 17 residues. Trimming cost V 8 bases and J 7 bases; bases outside gene matches: 18. CDR3 sequence: CAIRSRGSSGGSNEQFF. CDR3 in DNA: TGTGCCATCCGTTCCCGGGGGAGTAGCGGGGGATCGAATGAGCAGTTCTTC.

The CDR3: CASSQDPGQVYGYTF. The DNA for the CDR3 is TGCGCCAGCAGCCAAGACCCCGGACAGGTCTATGGCTACACCTTC. This rearrangement joins TRBV4-1 to TRBJ1-2; 7 nucleotides align to TRBD1. Germline CDR1 reads MGHRA; CDR2 reads YSYEKL. The CDR3 is made up of 15 amino acids. V shed 0 bases and J 4 bases; nucleotides not matched to a gene: 5.